Following are 24 T cell receptor beta chains from one sample sequenced in a study of shared clonotypes between healthy human individuals. The method was immunoSEQ multiplex PCR; TCRdb's version includes in-frame clones alone and lacks a portion of them. The profile covers over 2 million clones, with about nine tenths appearing a single time and about 0.41% taken by the ten largest. The sequencing sample was made of naive CD4+ T cells from PBMCs. Noted subset: CD45RA+ positively selected. These receptors came from a man aged 18 to 30 in good health. Some clones in this sample may be carry-over from other donors' samples.

V gene TRBV5-6 combines with J gene TRBJ2-3; tentatively, D is TRBD1 (6 bases). The V end was cut by 0 bases, the J end by 6 bases, with 8 bases between. CDR1 and CDR2 (germline): SGHDT, YYEEEE. The CDR3 sequence is 13 residues long. CDR3 DNA: TGTGCCAGCAGCTTGGACAGGGCGGATACGCAGTATTTT. Its translation: CASSLDRADTQYF.

The chain combines TRBV7-3 with TRBJ2-3, with a tentative D call TRBD1 (5 bases). Trimming stripped 0 bases from V and 5 bases from J, with 9 bases between. The CDR3 loop spans 14 amino acids. Germline assignment: CDR1 SGHTA and CDR2 FQGTGA. The CDR3 here is CASSLTSRGDTQYF. The CDR3 coding sequence is TGTGCCAGCAGCTTAACCTCTAGGGGAGATACGCAGTATTTT.

V is TRBV28 and J is TRBJ2-7, with 7 bases lining up with TRBD2. V dropped 3 bases and J dropped 1; count of bases not matched to a gene: 6. CDR3 length: 15 residues. The germline gives CDR1 MDHEN, CDR2 SYDVKM. The chain's CDR3 is CASSFRGDASYEQYF. CDR3 coding DNA: TGTGCCAGCAGTTTCCGGGGGGATGCTTCCTACGAGCAGTACTTC.

The chain carries TRBV2 and TRBJ1-5; D uncertain. Trimming took 0 bases from V and 6 from J, leaving 9 bases between them. CDR1 and CDR2 (germline): SNHLY, FYNNEI. The CDR3 runs 14 residues. CDR3 bases: TGTGCCAGCAGTGAAGCCCACGGGAGTCAGCCCCAGCATTTT. Protein sequence: CASSEAHGSQPQHF.

This clone was seen a handful of times. The V call is TRBV6-1, the J call TRBJ1-4; D remains ambiguous. Germline CDR1 MNHNS, CDR2 SASEGT. V was clipped by 6 bases and J by 4 bases, with 12 bases between them. The CDR3 totals 14 residues. CDR3 residues: CASRESDGNEKLFF. Written as DNA, the CDR3 is TGTGCCAGCAGAGAGTCGGACGGTAATGAAAAACTGTTTTTT.

About this clone itself: Other DNA sequences in this specimen translate into the identical CDR3. J is TRBJ1-2 and V is TRBV19, with a weak D call TRBD1 (6 bases). The germline gives CDR1 LNHDA, CDR2 SQIVND (reference sequence). This CDR3 has 13 amino acids. Deletions cut 6 bases from V and 0 bases from J, with 8 bases between. In DNA form, the CDR3 reads TGTGCCAGTAGACAGGGACCTAACTATGGCTACACCTTC. Translated, it gives CASRQGPNYGYTF.

The V call is TRBV5-6, the J call TRBJ1-1; D uncertain. This CDR3 is built from 14 residues. Trimming shortened V by 4 bases and J by 0 bases, and 10 bases separated the two germline ends. Per germline, CDR1 SGHDT and CDR2 YYEEEE. CDR3 sequence reads: CASSLWNMNTEAFF. CDR3 coding DNA: TGTGCCAGCAGCCTATGGAACATGAACACTGAAGCTTTCTTT.

This clone was detected only once. The CDR3 region is CATSRLALGTDTQYF. As DNA, the CDR3 is TGTGCCACCAGCAGACTAGCGCTTGGCACAGATACGCAGTATTTT. The chain joins TRBV15 to TRBJ2-3; the D gene is possibly TRBD2 (6 bases). V was pared by 2 bases and J by 1 base, with 10 bases between. This CDR3 region has 15 residues. The V gene's germline CDR1 is LNHNV and CDR2 YYDKDF (reference sequence).

The gene calls are TRBV6-5 and TRBJ2-7; 8 positions agree with TRBD1. This CDR3 has 15 amino acids. The germline V gene has CDR1 MNHEY and CDR2 SVGAGI. V was pared by 7 bases and J by 4 bases, with 12 bases of the junction left unmatched. CDR3 sequence (DNA): TGTGCCAGCATCAGGTTCGGACAGGGCATGTACGAGCAGTACTTC. Its protein is CASIRFGQGMYEQYF.

V and J are TRBV6-5 and TRBJ1-5; 9 nucleotides align to TRBD1. Germline CDR1 reads MNHEY; CDR2 reads SVGAGI. This CDR3 contains 14 residues. The junction had 7 bases not matched to a gene; V was cut back by 6 bases and J by 7 bases. The DNA for the CDR3 is TGTGCCAGCAGGCCGGGACAGGGAGTCCAGCCCCAGCATTTT. Translated: CASRPGQGVQPQHF.

The chain is built from TRBV20-1 and TRBJ1-1; D gene ambiguous. This CDR3 has 10 amino acids. V was shortened by 6 bases and J by 7 bases, with 9 bases between the two germline ends. Germline V gene sequence: CDR1 DFQATT, CDR2 SNEGSKA (reference sequence). The CDR3 sequence is CSARAREAFF. CDR3 bases: TGCAGTGCCCGCGCTCGTGAAGCTTTCTTT.

The rearrangement uses TRBV18 and TRBJ2-2, with D possibly being TRBD2 (6 bases). Germline V gene lookup returns CDR1 KGHSH and CDR2 LQKENI. With 3 bases removed from V and 4 bases from J, the gap between germline ends came to 21 bases. The CDR3 covers 18 residues. The CDR3 sequence is CASSPSSGPAVGTGELFF. CDR3 coding DNA: TGTGCCAGCTCACCTTCCAGCGGGCCTGCCGTTGGCACCGGGGAGCTGTTTTTT.

The genes are TRBV15 and TRBJ2-5; D tentatively fits TRBD1 or TRBD2 (9 bases each). Germline CDR1 and CDR2: LNHNV and YYDKDF (reference sequence). The V end was cut by 5 bases, the J end by 6 bases, with 25 bases between. The CDR3 spans 17 residues. This CDR3 is CATSLGQGISGRKTQYF. CDR3 in DNA: TGTGCCACCAGCCTCGGACAGGGGATCAGCGGGAGGAAGACCCAGTACTTC.

The rearrangement uses TRBV10-3 and TRBJ2-5; D is ambiguous. Germline V gene data show CDR1 as ENHRY and CDR2 as SYGVKD. The length of the CDR3 is 13 residues. The V gene lost 3 bases and the J gene lost 5 bases, with 10 bases spanning the gap. This chain's CDR3 is CAISDAEPETQYF. The CDR3 bases are TGTGCCATCAGTGATGCGGAACCCGAGACCCAGTACTTC.

This clone was detected only a few times. In the same sample, other DNA sequences code for this CDR3. J is TRBJ1-1 and V is TRBV7-9; D remains unclear. The germline V and J ends were trimmed by 1 base and 0 bases, with 3 bases remaining between them. The CDR3 loop spans 13 amino acids. From germline, CDR1 is SEHNR and CDR2 FQNEAQ (reference sequence). CDR3 residues: CASSLELNTEAFF. The DNA of the CDR3 is TGTGCCAGCAGCTTAGAACTGAACACTGAAGCTTTCTTT.

The V call is TRBV7-8, the J call TRBJ2-4; D is unresolved. This CDR3 has 15 residues. The germline V gene has CDR1 SGHVS and CDR2 FQNEAQ. The V end was cut by 1 base, the J end by 8 bases, with 15 bases between. Here the CDR3 DNA reads TGTGCCAGCAGCTTAGTATCTAGTGGTAGCCACATTCAGTACTTC. Translation: CASSLVSSGSHIQYF.

The V gene is TRBV6-1, the J gene TRBJ2-7; the match to TRBD2 covers 7 bases. With 1 base clipped from V and 2 bases from J, the junction kept 14 bases outside the gene matches. Germline CDR1 and CDR2: MNHNS and SASEGT. The CDR3 has 18 residues. CDR3 residues: CASSEVWVGGDYPYEQYF. DNA of the CDR3: TGTGCCAGCAGTGAAGTTTGGGTGGGGGGGGACTACCCCTACGAGCAGTACTTC.

The J gene is TRBJ1-3, the V gene TRBV5-1; D might be TRBD1 (5 bases). Germline V gene data show CDR1 as SGHRS and CDR2 as YFSETQ. Deletions cut 1 base from V and 0 bases from J, with 14 bases between. The CDR3 is 17 amino acids. CDR3 DNA sequence: TGCGCCAGCAGCTTGCCCAGGGACGCCTACTCTGGAAACACCATATATTTT. Its protein product is CASSLPRDAYSGNTIYF.

J is TRBJ2-1 and V is TRBV29-1; D may be TRBD2 (6 bases). The V end was cut by 3 bases, the J end by 6 bases, with 15 bases between. CDR1 is SQVTM, CDR2 ANQGSEA, per germline. The CDR3 contains 14 residues. CDR3 loop: CSVDVGGHRNEQFF. CDR3 nucleotide sequence: TGCAGCGTTGACGTGGGGGGTCACCGCAATGAGCAGTTCTTC.

A remark on this clone: Other DNA sequences of this sample code for an identical CDR3. The chain couples TRBV19 to TRBJ1-1; D uncertain. The CDR3 sequence is 11 residues long. Germline assignment: CDR1 LNHDA and CDR2 SQIVND (reference sequence). V was shortened by 10 bases and J by 1 base, with 7 bases between the two germline ends. In DNA, the CDR3 is TGTGCCACCAGTGGGAACACTGAAGCTTTCTTT. Its protein is CATSGNTEAFF.

The chain links TRBV18 to TRBJ2-1, with 10 bases fitting TRBD2. Unmatched junction bases numbered 4, after V lost 2 bases and J lost 3 bases. The CDR3 consists of 16 residues. Germline assignment: CDR1 KGHSH and CDR2 LQKENI. The CDR3 DNA follows: TGTGCCAGCTCACCAGTCAGCGGGAGGGACTACAATGAGCAGTTCTTC. Translation gives CASSPVSGRDYNEQFF.

The chain combines TRBV29-1 with TRBJ1-2; 10 bases map to TRBD1. CDR1 SQVTM and CDR2 ANQGSEA come from the germline V gene. The CDR3 extends over 16 amino acids. The junction had 12 bases not matched to a gene; V was cut back by 7 bases and J by 1 base. The chain's CDR3 is CSEGSGGTGVNYGYTF. CDR3 DNA sequence: TGCAGCGAGGGTAGTGGGGGGACAGGGGTTAACTATGGCTACACCTTC.

The chain carries TRBV19 and TRBJ2-2, with 10 bases identical to TRBD1. The trim removed 3 bases at V and 6 bases at J, leaving 7 bases unmatched. CDR1 is LNHDA and CDR2 is SQIVND in the germline V gene (reference sequence). The CDR3 sequence is 16 residues long. The CDR3 spells CASSIPTGGLSGELFF. The CDR3 DNA reads TGTGCCAGTAGTATCCCGACAGGGGGCCTTTCCGGGGAGCTGTTTTTT.

The CDR3: CASSLGLGQYF. CDR3 DNA sequence: TGTGCCAGCAGCTTAGGGTTGGGGCAGTACTTC. The gene calls are TRBV7-2 and TRBJ2-7; D gene uncertain. V gave up 1 base and J gave up 9 bases, with 7 bases separating them. This CDR3 region has 11 residues. Germline CDR1 is SGHTA and CDR2 is FQGNSA.